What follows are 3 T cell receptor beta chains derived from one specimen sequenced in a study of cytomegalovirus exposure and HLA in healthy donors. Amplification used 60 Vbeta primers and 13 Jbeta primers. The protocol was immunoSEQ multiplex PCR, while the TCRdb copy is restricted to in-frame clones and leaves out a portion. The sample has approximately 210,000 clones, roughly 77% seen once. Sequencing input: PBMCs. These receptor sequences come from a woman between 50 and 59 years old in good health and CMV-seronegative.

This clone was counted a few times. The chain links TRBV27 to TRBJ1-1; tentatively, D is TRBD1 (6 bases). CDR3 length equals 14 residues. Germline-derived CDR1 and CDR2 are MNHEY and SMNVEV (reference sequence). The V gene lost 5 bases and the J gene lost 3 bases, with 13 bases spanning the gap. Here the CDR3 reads CASSQQGLHTEAFF. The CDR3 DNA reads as TGTGCCAGCAGTCAACAGGGCTTGCACACTGAAGCTTTCTTT.

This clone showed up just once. This chain's CDR3 is CASSRGASGSLKEGYEQYF. In DNA, the CDR3 is TGTGCCAGCAGCCGTGGGGCTAGCGGGAGTTTAAAGGAAGGGTACGAGCAGTACTTC. The rearrangement uses TRBV9 and TRBJ2-7; 10 bases map to TRBD2. Losses at the gene ends were 4 bases for V and 4 bases for J; bases not matched to a gene: 20. Germline V gene data show CDR1 as SGDLS and CDR2 as YYNGEE. This CDR3 comprises 19 residues.

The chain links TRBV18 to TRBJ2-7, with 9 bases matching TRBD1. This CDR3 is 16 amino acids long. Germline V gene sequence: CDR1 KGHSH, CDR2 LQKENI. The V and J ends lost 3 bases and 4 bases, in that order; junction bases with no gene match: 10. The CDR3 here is CASSPRGGQGPYEQYF. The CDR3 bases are TGTGCCAGCTCACCGAGGGGAGGACAGGGGCCATACGAGCAGTACTTC.